These 5 T cell receptor beta chains came from one sample sequenced in a study of blood T cell repertoires in COVID-19. The protocol was immunoSEQ multiplex PCR, while the TCRdb copy is restricted to in-frame clones and leaves out a portion. The table has roughly 300,000 clones, around 86% seen once. The source material was PBMCs or T cells enriched from blood (not recorded which). The source of these receptors is a woman under 30 who had recovered from COVID-19.

The sample holds a few counts of this clone. Within the sample, other DNA sequences also encode this same CDR3. The chain has TRBV28 and TRBJ1-6; the D is unclear. The V end lost 8 bases, the J end lost 7 bases, and 9 bases lay between the germline ends. This CDR3 has 12 residues. From germline, CDR1 is MDHEN and CDR2 SYDVKM. CDR3 bases: TGTGCCAGCTCTTCGGGGAATTCACCCCTCCACTTT. This gives the protein CASSSGNSPLHF. Complete variable domain (other parts from reference TRBV28 and TRBJ1-6): DVKVTQSSRYLVKRTGEKVFLECVQDMDHENMFWYRQDPGLGLRLIYFSYDVKMKEKGDIPEGYSVSREKKERFSLILESASTNQTSMYLCASSSGNSPLHFGNGTRLTVT.

The chain has TRBV18 and TRBJ1-1; D is possibly TRBD1 (6 bases). The CDR3 runs to 15 residues. CDR1 and CDR2 (germline): KGHSH, LQKENI. The V gene lost 3 bases and the J gene lost 5 bases, with 16 bases spanning the gap. DNA of the CDR3: TGTGCCAGCTCACCGCGTCAGGGGAGGGGAACTGAAGCTTTCTTT. It specifies CASSPRQGRGTEAFF.

This clone was detected only once. V is TRBV5-6 and J is TRBJ1-6, with no clear D. CDR3 length: 14 amino acids. Trimming pared 1 base from V and 8 bases from J, leaving 10 bases between. Germline CDR1 SGHDT, CDR2 YYEEEE. DNA for the CDR3: TGTGCCAGCAGCTTGAGAGGGATAGATTCACCCCTCCACTTT. Amino acid sequence: CASSLRGIDSPLHF.

To note about this clone: Other DNA sequences in this specimen translate into the identical CDR3. V gene TRBV30 combines with J gene TRBJ1-5; TRBD1 matches 7 bases. Looked up from germline, CDR1 is GTSNPN and CDR2 is SVGIG (reference sequence). V lost 0 bases to trimming and J lost 4 bases; unmatched junction nucleotides: 0. The CDR3 consists of 13 residues. CDR3 region: CAWSVQGNQPQHF. CDR3 nucleotide sequence: TGTGCCTGGAGTGTACAGGGGAATCAGCCCCAGCATTTT. Drawing the rest from reference TRBV30 and TRBJ1-5, the complete variable domain is SQTIHQWPATLVQPVGSPLSLECTVEGTSNPNLYWYRQAAGRGLQLLFYSVGIGQISSEVPQNLSASRPQDRQFILSSKKLLLSDSGFYLCAWSVQGNQPQHFGDGTRLSIL.

This clone was seen many times. The CDR3 region is CASSQERGQGETQYF. In nucleotides, the CDR3 is TGTGCCAGCAGCCAAGAGCGGGGACAGGGAGAGACCCAGTACTTC. This chain uses TRBV4-2 with TRBJ2-5; TRBD1 matches 9 bases. Germline loops: CDR1 LGHNA, CDR2 YNFKEQ. The length of the CDR3 is 15 residues. J lost 4 bases, V lost 0 bases, and 3 bases had no gene match.